This T cell receptor beta chain was captured by sequencing in a study of T cell repertoires and Cas9 in healthy adults. At the level of the study: SpCas9-reactive CD4 and CD8 T cells were characterized for potency, cytotoxicity and lineage. General study results and limits: In vitro, SpCas9-reactive Tregs were reported to curb effector T cell proliferation and function.

This table comes from immunoSEQ multiplex PCR, and its TCRdb copy is limited to in-frame clones, with some not included. Found here are tens of thousands of clones, roughly nine tenths of them singletons; the top ten hold about 1.6%. This clone was seen only once. The antigen remains unidentified. Trimming stripped 6 bases from V and 2 bases from J, with 14 bases between. Germline V lookup: CDR1 SNHLY, CDR2 FYNNEI. The CDR3 totals 15 residues. The sample taken for sequencing was CD4+ effector T cells (CD127+, CD25-, CD137-, CD154-) from PBMCs; culture status not recorded. The sequence derives from a human donor in good health. The chain recombines TRBV2 with TRBJ1-5, with a weak D call TRBD1 (5 bases). Here the CDR3 DNA reads TGTGCCAGCAGCGGAGGGCTGGGGGGCAATCAGCCCCAGCATTTT. This translates into CASSGGLGGNQPQHF.